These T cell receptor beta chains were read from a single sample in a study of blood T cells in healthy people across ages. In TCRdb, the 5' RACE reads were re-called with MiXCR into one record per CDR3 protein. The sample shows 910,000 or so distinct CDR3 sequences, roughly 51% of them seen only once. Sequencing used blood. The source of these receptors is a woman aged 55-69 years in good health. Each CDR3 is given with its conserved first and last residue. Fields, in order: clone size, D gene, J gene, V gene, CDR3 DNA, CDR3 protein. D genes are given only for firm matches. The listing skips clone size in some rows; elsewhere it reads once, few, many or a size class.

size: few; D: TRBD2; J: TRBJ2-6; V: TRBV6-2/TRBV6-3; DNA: TGTGCCAGCACCGAACTAGCGGGAACCTCTGGGGCCAACGTCCTGACTTTC; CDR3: CASTELAGTSGANVLTF
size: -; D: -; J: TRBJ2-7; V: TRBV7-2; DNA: TGTGCCAGCAGCCGAGGGGGTCTGCGGTTCTACGAGCAGTACTTC; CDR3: CASSRGGLRFYEQYF
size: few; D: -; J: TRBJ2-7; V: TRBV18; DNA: TGTGCCAGCTCACCGGTTGTGGGGTCCTACGAGCAGTACTTC; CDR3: CASSPVVGSYEQYF
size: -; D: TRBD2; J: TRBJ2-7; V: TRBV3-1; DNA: TGTGCCAGCAGCCTAGGGGCGGGAGAGCCCTACGAGCAGTACTTC; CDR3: CASSLGAGEPYEQYF
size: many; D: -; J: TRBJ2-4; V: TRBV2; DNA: TGTGCCAGCAGTGAACAGGGGTTTGGATCTAACATTCAGTACTTC; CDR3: CASSEQGFGSNIQYF
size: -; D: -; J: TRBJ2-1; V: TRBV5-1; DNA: TGCGCCAGTTCAGGGGAGTCAAAGGCCCAGTTCTTC; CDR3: CASSGESKAQFF
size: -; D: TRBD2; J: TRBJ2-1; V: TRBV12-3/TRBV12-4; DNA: TGTGCCAGCAATCTAGCGGGATCGCCTGGTGAGCAGTTCTTC; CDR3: CASNLAGSPGEQFF
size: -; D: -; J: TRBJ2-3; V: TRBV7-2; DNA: TGTGCCAGCAGCCCGACTAGGTTGGGGTCCACAGATACGCAGTATTTT; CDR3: CASSPTRLGSTDTQYF
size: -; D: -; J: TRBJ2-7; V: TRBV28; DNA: TGTGCCACCTTAAGGGACGGACCCTACGAGCAGTACTTC; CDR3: CATLRDGPYEQYF
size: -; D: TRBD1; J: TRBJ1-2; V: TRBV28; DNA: TGTGCCAGCAGTCCCGGGACAGGCGAATTCTATGGCTACACCTTC; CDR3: CASSPGTGEFYGYTF
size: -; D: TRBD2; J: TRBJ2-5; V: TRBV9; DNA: TGTGCCAGCAGCACGGGGACTAGCGGGGGCGGGGAGACCCAGTACTTC; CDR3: CASSTGTSGGGETQYF
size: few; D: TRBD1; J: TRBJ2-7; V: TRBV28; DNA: TGTGCCAGCAGTTTATTGGCAGGGGGCGGCGAGCAGTACTTC; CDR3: CASSLLAGGGEQYF
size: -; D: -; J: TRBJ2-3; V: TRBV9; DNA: TGTGCCAGCAGCGTAGTGGGACACCCCACAGATACGCAGTATTTT; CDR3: CASSVVGHPTDTQYF
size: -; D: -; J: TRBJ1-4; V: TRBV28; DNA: TGTGCCAGCAGTCCCCGACTGGGGGAAAAACTGTTTTTT; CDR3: CASSPRLGEKLFF
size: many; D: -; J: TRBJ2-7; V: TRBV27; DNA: TGTGCCAGCAGTTTTGGGCTCGACTACGAGCAGTACTTC; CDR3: CASSFGLDYEQYF
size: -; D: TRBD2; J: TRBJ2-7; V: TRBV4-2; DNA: TGTGCCAGCAGCCAAGAAGCACTAGCGGCCTACAATGAGCAGTACTTC; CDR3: CASSQEALAAYNEQYF
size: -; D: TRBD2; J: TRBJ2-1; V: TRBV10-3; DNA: TGTGCCATCAGTCAGACTAGCGGGCTCTCCGACAATGAGCAGTTCTTC; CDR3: CAISQTSGLSDNEQFF
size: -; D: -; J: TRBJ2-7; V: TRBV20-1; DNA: TGCAGTGCTAGAGATAAGGGGATCGCCTACGAGCAGTACTTC; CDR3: CSARDKGIAYEQYF
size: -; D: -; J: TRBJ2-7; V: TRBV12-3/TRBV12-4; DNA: TGTGCCAGCAGTGTCTTGACAGTTGGATACGAGCAGTACTTC; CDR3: CASSVLTVGYEQYF
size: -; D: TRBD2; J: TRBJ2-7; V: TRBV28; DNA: TGTGCCAGCAGTTTACTCCCTAGCGGGAGTCCCCACGAGCAGTACTTC; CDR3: CASSLLPSGSPHEQYF
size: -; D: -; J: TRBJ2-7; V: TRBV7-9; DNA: TGTGCCAGCCACACCGGGACAAATTACGAGCAGTACTTC; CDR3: CASHTGTNYEQYF
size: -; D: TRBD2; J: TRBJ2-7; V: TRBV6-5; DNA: TGTGCCAGCAGTTACTCCCGACTAGCGGTCTACGAGCAGTACTTC; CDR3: CASSYSRLAVYEQYF
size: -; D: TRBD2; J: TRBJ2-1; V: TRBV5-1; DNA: TGCGCCAGCACCGCCGGGACTAGTCCCAATGAGCAGTTCTTC; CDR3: CASTAGTSPNEQFF
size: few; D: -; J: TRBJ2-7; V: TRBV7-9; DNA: TGTGCCAGCAGCCCGGACACGAGCTACGAGCAGTACTTC; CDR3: CASSPDTSYEQYF
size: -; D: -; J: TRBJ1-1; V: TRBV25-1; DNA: TGTGCCAGCACCCCAGGCGGGTCGAACACTGAAGCTTTCTTT; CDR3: CASTPGGSNTEAFF
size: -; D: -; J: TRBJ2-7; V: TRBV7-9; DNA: TGTGCCAGCAGCGGGAGGGGGAGTGGGACCTACGAGCAGTACTTC; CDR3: CASSGRGSGTYEQYF
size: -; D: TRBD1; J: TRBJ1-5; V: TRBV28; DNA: TGTGCCAGCAGCGTAAGGGGGCCTTACAATCAGCCCCAGCATTTT; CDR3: CASSVRGPYNQPQHF
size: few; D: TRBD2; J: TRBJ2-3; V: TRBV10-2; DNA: TGCGCCAGCACCATAGCGGGAGCCACAGATGCGCAGTATTTT; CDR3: CASTIAGATDAQYF